This record concerns one T cell receptor beta chain sequence. What it binds is not known. This specimen belongs to a study of blood T cells in healthy people across ages. CDR1 is SGHTA and CDR2 is FQGNSA in the germline V gene. The CDR3 extends over 17 amino acids. V was cut by 5 bases and J by 5 bases, with 24 bases left in between. Study results and caveats: Unknown donor CMV status possibly confounded expanded clonotype changes.

A second PCR of roughly 7 to 11 cycles used a sample-barcoded 5' primer and a J-beta primer mix. TCRdb ran MiXCR on the 5' RACE reads and lists one entry per CDR3 protein. The table includes 1.4 million or so distinct CDR3 sequences, roughly 43% detected once. The specimen sequenced was blood. The sequence came from a young woman in good health. The rearrangement joins TRBV7-2 to TRBJ2-5, with D tentatively TRBD2 (6 bases). The CDR3 spells CASSTQGAGPRGETQYF. The CDR3 coding sequence is TGTGCCAGCAGCACCCAAGGAGCGGGCCCACGGGGCGAGACCCAGTACTTC.